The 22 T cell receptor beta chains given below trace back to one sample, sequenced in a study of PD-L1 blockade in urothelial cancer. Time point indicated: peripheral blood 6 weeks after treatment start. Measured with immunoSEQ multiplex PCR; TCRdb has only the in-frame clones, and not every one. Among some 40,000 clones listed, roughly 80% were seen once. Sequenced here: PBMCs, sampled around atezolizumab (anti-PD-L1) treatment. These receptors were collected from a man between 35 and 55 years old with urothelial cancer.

The CDR3 DNA is TGTGCCTGGAGTGTCGGGACTAGTATAGTGAATGAGCAGTTCTTC. Protein: CAWSVGTSIVNEQFF. The V and J genes are TRBV30 and TRBJ2-1, with 8 bases matching TRBD2. The CDR3 extends over 15 amino acids. The V and J ends lost 0 bases and 7 bases, in that order; junction bases with no gene match: 8. In germline, CDR1 is GTSNPN, CDR2 SVGIG (reference sequence). Filled out from reference TRBV30 and TRBJ2-1, the complete variable domain reads SQTIHQWPATLVQPVGSPLSLECTVEGTSNPNLYWYRQAAGRGLQLLFYSVGIGQISSEVPQNLSASRPQDRQFILSSKKLLLSDSGFYLCAWSVGTSIVNEQFFGPGTRLTVL.

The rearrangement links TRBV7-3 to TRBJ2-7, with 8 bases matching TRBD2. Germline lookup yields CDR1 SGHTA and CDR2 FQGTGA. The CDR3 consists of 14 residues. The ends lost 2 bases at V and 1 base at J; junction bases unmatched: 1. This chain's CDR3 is CASSLAGGSYEQYF. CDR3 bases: TGTGCCAGCAGCTTAGCGGGAGGTTCCTACGAGCAGTACTTC.

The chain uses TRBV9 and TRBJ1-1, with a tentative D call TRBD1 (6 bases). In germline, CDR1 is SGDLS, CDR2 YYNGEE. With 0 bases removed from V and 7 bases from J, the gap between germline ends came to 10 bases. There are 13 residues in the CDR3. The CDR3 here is CASSVDQGNEAFF. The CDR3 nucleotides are TGTGCCAGCAGCGTAGATCAGGGGAATGAAGCTTTCTTT.

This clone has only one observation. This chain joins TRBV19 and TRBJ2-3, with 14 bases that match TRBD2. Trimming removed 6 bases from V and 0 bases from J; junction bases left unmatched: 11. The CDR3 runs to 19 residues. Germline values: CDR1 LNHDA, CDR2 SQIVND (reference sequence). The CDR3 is CASSGTGTSGSASTDTQYF. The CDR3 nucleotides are TGTGCCAGTAGCGGCACCGGGACTAGCGGGAGCGCTAGCACAGATACGCAGTATTTT.

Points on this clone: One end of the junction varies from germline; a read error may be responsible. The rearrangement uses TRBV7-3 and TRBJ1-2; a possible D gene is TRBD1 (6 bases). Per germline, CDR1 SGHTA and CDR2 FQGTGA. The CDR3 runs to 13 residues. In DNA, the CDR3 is TGTGCCAGCAGCTTAACGCGGGGGGGCAAGCCGCAATTC. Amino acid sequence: CASSLTRGGKPQF.

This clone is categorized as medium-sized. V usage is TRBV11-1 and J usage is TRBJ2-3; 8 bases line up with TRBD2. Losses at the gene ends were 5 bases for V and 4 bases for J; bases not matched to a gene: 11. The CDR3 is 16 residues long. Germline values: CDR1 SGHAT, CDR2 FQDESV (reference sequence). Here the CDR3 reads CASSRKQRELPDTQYF. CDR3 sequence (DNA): TGTGCCAGCAGCCGTAAGCAGCGGGAGTTGCCAGATACGCAGTATTTT.

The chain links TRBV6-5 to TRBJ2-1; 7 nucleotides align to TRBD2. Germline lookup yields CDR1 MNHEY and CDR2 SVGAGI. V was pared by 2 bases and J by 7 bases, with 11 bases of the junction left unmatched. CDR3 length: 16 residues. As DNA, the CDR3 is TGTGCCAGCAGTTACGCCCCCGGGACTAAGACTAATGAGCAGTTCTTC. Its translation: CASSYAPGTKTNEQFF.

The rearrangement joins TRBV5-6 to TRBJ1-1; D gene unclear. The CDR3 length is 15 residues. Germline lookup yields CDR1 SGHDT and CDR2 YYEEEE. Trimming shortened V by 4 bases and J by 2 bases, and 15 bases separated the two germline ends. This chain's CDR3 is CASSPTRGPNTEAFF. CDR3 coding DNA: TGTGCCAGCAGCCCGACGAGAGGGCCCAACACTGAAGCTTTCTTT.

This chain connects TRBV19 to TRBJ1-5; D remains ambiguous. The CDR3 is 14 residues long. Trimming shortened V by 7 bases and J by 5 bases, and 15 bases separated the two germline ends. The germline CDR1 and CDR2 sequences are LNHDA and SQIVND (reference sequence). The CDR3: CASNPLSAYQPQHF. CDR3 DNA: TGTGCCAGTAACCCACTGTCAGCGTATCAGCCCCAGCATTTT.

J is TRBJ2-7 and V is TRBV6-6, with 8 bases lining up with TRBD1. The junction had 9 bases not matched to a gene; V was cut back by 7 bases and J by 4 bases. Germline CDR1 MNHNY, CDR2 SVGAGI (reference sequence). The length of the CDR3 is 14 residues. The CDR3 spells CASKYRTGIYEQYF. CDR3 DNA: TGTGCCAGCAAATACCGGACAGGGATTTACGAGCAGTACTTC.

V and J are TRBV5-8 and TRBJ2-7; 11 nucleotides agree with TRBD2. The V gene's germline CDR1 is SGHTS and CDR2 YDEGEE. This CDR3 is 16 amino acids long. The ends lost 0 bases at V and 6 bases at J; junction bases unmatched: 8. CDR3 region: CASSLGSGTSGREQYF. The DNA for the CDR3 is TGTGCCAGCAGCTTGGGTTCCGGGACTAGCGGTCGCGAGCAGTACTTC.

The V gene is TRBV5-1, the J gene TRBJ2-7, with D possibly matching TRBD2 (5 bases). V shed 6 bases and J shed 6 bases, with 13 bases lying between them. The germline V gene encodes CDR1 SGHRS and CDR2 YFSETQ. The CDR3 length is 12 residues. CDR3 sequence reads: CASTEGSSEQYF. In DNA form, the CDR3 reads TGCGCCAGCACTGAGGGCTCAAGCGAGCAGTACTTC.

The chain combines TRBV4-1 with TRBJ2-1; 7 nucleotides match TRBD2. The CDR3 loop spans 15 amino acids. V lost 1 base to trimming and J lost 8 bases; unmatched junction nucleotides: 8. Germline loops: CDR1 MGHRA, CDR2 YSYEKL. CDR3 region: CASSQGAGVGYEQFF. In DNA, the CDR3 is TGCGCCAGCAGCCAAGGGGCGGGAGTGGGTTATGAGCAGTTCTTC.

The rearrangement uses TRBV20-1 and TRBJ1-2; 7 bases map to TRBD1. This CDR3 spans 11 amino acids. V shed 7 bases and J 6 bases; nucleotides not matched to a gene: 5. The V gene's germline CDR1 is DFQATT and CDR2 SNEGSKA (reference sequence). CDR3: CSVPTGNGYTF. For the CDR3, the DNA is TGCAGTGTTCCGACAGGGAATGGCTACACCTTC.

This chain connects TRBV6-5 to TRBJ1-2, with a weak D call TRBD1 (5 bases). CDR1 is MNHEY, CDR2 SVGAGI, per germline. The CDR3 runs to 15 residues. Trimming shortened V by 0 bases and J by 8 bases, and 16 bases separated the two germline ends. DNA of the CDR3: TGTGCCAGCAGTTACTCGGTGGGGGGTGAGGGAGGCTACACCTTC. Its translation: CASSYSVGGEGGYTF.

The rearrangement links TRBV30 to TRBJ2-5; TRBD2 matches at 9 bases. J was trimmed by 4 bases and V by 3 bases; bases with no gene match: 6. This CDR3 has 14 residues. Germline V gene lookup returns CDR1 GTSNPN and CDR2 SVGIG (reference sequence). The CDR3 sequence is CAWRVAGAGETQYF. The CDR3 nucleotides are TGTGCCTGGAGGGTAGCGGGAGCGGGAGAGACCCAGTACTTC.

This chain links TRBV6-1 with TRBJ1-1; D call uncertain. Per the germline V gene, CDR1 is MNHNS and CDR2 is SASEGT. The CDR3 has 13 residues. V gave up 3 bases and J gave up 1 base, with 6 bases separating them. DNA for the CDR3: TGTGCCAGCAGTGAGTCTAGGAACACTGAAGCTTTCTTT. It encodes CASSESRNTEAFF.

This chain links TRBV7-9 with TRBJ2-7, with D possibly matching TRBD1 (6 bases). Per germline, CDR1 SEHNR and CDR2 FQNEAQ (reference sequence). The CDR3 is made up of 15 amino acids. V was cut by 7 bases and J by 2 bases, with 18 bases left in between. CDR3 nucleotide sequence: TGTGCCAGCATGAATAGGGGCAGGGGCGCCTACGAGCAGTACTTC. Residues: CASMNRGRGAYEQYF.

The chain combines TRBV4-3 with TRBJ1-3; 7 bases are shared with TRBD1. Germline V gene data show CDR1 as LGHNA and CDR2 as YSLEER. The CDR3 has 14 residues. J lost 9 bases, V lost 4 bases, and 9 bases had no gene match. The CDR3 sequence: CASSPSGQEGTIYF. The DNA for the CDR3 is TGCGCCAGCAGCCCCTCAGGACAGGAGGGCACCATATATTTT.

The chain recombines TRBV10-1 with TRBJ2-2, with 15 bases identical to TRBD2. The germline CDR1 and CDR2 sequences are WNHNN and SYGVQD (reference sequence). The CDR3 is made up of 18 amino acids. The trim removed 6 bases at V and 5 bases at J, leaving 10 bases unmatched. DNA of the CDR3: TGCGCCAGCAGGCCCCGGACTAGCGGGAGGGCCCGAACCGGGGAGCTGTTTTTT. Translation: CASRPRTSGRARTGELFF.

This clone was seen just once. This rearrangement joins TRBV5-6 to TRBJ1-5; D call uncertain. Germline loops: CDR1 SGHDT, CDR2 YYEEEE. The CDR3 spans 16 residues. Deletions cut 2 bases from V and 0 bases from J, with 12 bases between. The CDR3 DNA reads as TGTGCCAGCAGCTTTGGTGGAGTCGATAGCAATCAGCCCCAGCATTTT. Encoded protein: CASSFGGVDSNQPQHF.

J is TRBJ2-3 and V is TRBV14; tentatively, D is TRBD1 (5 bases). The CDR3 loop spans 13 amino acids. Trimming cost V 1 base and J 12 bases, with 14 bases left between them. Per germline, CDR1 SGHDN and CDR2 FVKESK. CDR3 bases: TGTGCCAGCAGCCAAGGGTTAGGCAGGGCCCAGTATTTT. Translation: CASSQGLGRAQYF.